This T cell receptor (beta chain) is drawn from a study of T cells in Graves' hyperthyroidism and ophthalmopathy. Pregnant or lactating patients were excluded, as were those with uncontrolled infection or other autoimmune disease. The CDR3 is made up of 11 amino acids. Trimming left V 5 bases short and J 10 bases short, with 9 bases between. Germline lookup yields CDR1 SNHLY and CDR2 FYNNEI. The source material, RNA transcripts, was used to amplify TCR beta CDR3 regions. The TCR CDR3 was amplified in a first-round RT-PCR using the HTBI primer set. TCRdb re-called the multiplex PCR reads with MiXCR, one entry per CDR3 protein. The repertoire consists of approximately 430,000 distinct CDR3 sequences, with roughly 15% occurring once and the leading ten covering roughly 13%.

V and J are TRBV2 and TRBJ2-1; D is uncertain. This receptor was obtained from a man younger than 35 with Graves' ophthalmopathy. Sequencing was performed on blood. The CDR3: CASSIPGEQFF. CDR3 nucleotides: TGTGCCAGCAGTATCCCCGGGGAGCAGTTCTTC.